The TCR beta chain described here comes from a study of blood T cell repertoires in COVID-19. Study as a whole: The United States, Italy and Spain supplied acute and convalescent COVID-19 samples. From T cells, B-cell-depleted T cells, or PBMCs came the material, which was cDNA or gDNA.

In the original analysis: Reference gene primer amplification yielded estimated nucleated cell counts. Profiled with immunoSEQ multiplex PCR; TCRdb holds only in-frame clones, not every one. D and trimming were read from the DNA, whereas the V and J calls and clone size are those reported in that table. The data contain just over 95,000 clones, approximately 81% of them singletons. The CDR3 is 14 residues long. V dropped 0 bases and J dropped 6 bases, with 11 bases sitting between them. Looked up from germline, CDR1 is MNHEY and CDR2 is SVGAGI. This clone was picked up a small number of times. The chain couples TRBV6-5 to TRBJ1-1, with D perhaps TRBD1 (5 bases). Source material: peripheral blood. The TCR was taken from a man aged 60 to 69 with acute or convalescent COVID-19. The CDR3 coding sequence is TGTGCCAGCAGTTACTCGAGTTGGGGGGCTGAAGCTTTCTTT. Translated, it gives CASSYSSWGAEAFF.